What follows is one T cell receptor (beta chain) and its context. Together with a sample-barcoded 5' primer, a J-beta primer mix was included in a second PCR lasting about 6 to 11 cycles. TCRdb independently ran MiXCR on the 5' RACE reads; one entry per CDR3 protein. Of hundreds of thousands of distinct CDR3 sequences listed, 45% to 60% were seen once; the top ten hold about 13%. The data were obtained in a study of blood T cells in healthy people across ages. Isolating PBMCs gave at least 6.5 million of these cells per sample. Source material: blood. The clonotype was recovered from a woman of 80 years or more in good health.

CDR3 coding DNA: TGTGCCAGCAGTTCCTCGGGACAAAGGGAAGATACGCAGTATTTT. Its translation: CASSSSGQREDTQYF. The genes are TRBV12-3 or TRBV12-4 and TRBJ2-3; perhaps TRBD1 as D (6 bases). Trimming shortened V by 4 bases and J by 5 bases, and 16 bases separated the two germline ends. CDR3 size: 15 residues.